The 11 T cell receptor beta chains below all came from one sample that was sequenced in a study of shared clonotypes between healthy human individuals (dated by TCRdb to the early 2020s). Library preparation was by the immunoSEQ multiplex PCR assay. TCRdb mirrors the immuneACCESS table, restricted to in-frame sequences. Some clones are absent from its copies; in checked studies, under half trace to an unresolved V gene, and the reason for the others is unknown. The sample table contains some 2,400,000 clones; only one count was recorded for 95% of them. The ten largest account for around 0.13% of the sample. Sequencing was done on a sample of naive CD4+ T cells sorted from blood. Interpreted using the paper, the cell subset or site label stands for: CD45RA+ positively selected. Every receptor here comes from a man aged 18 to 30 in good health.

This chain uses TRBV28 with TRBJ1-2; D is unresolved. Trimming stripped 7 bases from V and 7 bases from J, with 16 bases between. The germline V gene has CDR1 MDHEN and CDR2 SYDVKM. This CDR3 is 13 amino acids long. Written as DNA, the CDR3 is TGTGCCAGCATGGACCCACTACAAGGTGGCTACACCTTC. It is translated as CASMDPLQGGYTF.

This clone was counted a single time. CDR3 sequence (DNA): TGCGCCAGCAGCCAACGTTCGGGGTACGAGCAGTACTTC. Translating gives CASSQRSGYEQYF. This sequence joins TRBV4-1 and TRBJ2-7; D is perhaps TRBD2 (5 bases). V dropped 2 bases and J dropped 4 bases, with 9 bases sitting between them. CDR3 length equals 13 residues. Germline V gives CDR1 MGHRA, CDR2 YSYEKL.

V and J are TRBV2 and TRBJ2-1, with TRBD2 matching 8 bases. This CDR3 is 15 amino acids long. With V trimmed by 3 bases and J by 6 bases, 7 bases remained unmatched. Germline V gene data show CDR1 as SNHLY and CDR2 as FYNNEI. The CDR3 region is CASSENGGAINEQFF. As DNA, the CDR3 is TGTGCCAGCAGTGAGAACGGGGGGGCTATCAATGAGCAGTTCTTC.

The rearrangement joins TRBV6-6 to TRBJ1-2; no firm D call. Trimming stripped 0 bases from V and 2 bases from J, with 7 bases between. CDR3 length: 14 residues. The V gene's germline CDR1 is MNHNY and CDR2 SVGAGI (reference sequence). The CDR3 DNA follows: TGTGCCAGCAGTTACTCGAAGGGCAACTATGGCTACACCTTC. Its protein is CASSYSKGNYGYTF.

This rearrangement joins TRBV30 to TRBJ2-1, with TRBD1 matching 7 bases. Trimming at V came to 2 bases and at J to 5 bases, leaving 9 bases not matched to a gene. There are 15 residues in the CDR3. The V gene's germline CDR1 is GTSNPN and CDR2 SVGIG (reference sequence). CDR3 region: CAWSRLGTADNEQFF. In DNA, the CDR3 is TGTGCCTGGAGTCGGTTGGGGACAGCTGACAATGAGCAGTTCTTC.

V gene TRBV4-3 combines with J gene TRBJ2-6; TRBD1 might be the D (6 bases). CDR3 length equals 19 residues. Germline lookup yields CDR1 LGHNA and CDR2 YSLEER. V shed 3 bases and J shed 0 bases, with 18 bases lying between them. The CDR3 here is CASSQTLGGTPSGANVLTF. CDR3 nucleotide sequence: TGCGCCAGCAGCCAGACCTTAGGGGGTACTCCCTCTGGGGCCAACGTCCTGACTTTC.

The chain has TRBV7-2 and TRBJ1-3; possibly TRBD1 for D (5 bases). From germline, CDR1 is SGHTA and CDR2 FQGNSA. V was trimmed by 5 bases and J by 0 bases, leaving 11 bases between them. The CDR3 spans 15 residues. DNA of the CDR3: TGTGCCAGCAGCCTAACAGGAATCTCTGGAAACACCATATATTTT. Translated: CASSLTGISGNTIYF.

The chain has TRBV6-7 and TRBJ2-1; no clear D. TRBV6-7 is placed among ORFs of uncertain function. V was cut by 0 bases and J by 0 bases, with 12 bases left in between. The length of the CDR3 is 17 residues. The CDR3 DNA reads as TGTGCCAGCAGTTACTCACCCCCTGGCGGCTCCTACAATGAGCAGTTCTTC. Translated: CASSYSPPGGSYNEQFF.

Concerning this clone: Other nucleotide sequences in the sample specify the same CDR3. V gene TRBV5-1 combines with J gene TRBJ1-1, with unresolved D. This CDR3 spans 11 amino acids. The germline V and J ends were trimmed by 7 bases and 2 bases, with 6 bases remaining between them. Germline V CDR1 and CDR2: SGHRS, YFSETQ. Here the CDR3 reads CASRDNTEAFF. CDR3 in DNA: TGCGCCAGCCGAGATAACACTGAAGCTTTCTTT.

The chain has TRBV10-3 and TRBJ2-7; no definite D call. Trimming took 6 bases from V and 4 from J, leaving 10 bases between them. In germline, CDR1 is ENHRY, CDR2 SYGVKD. The CDR3 is made up of 12 amino acids. The CDR3 is CAISEPDYEQYF. CDR3 DNA: TGTGCCATCAGCGAGCCCGATTACGAGCAGTACTTC.

V gene TRBV9 combines with J gene TRBJ1-6, with D unclear. The CDR3 totals 14 residues. V was cut by 2 bases and J by 5 bases, with 8 bases left in between. Germline CDR1 SGDLS, CDR2 YYNGEE. CDR3 region: CASSVTADNSPLHF. CDR3 in DNA: TGTGCCAGCAGCGTTACAGCTGATAATTCACCCCTCCACTTT.